This note documents a single TCR beta chain sequence. As yet, its antigen is unknown. This entry comes from a study of cytomegalovirus exposure and HLA in healthy donors. Whole-study context: Out of 180 million or so T cells, an earlier analysis found about 100 million unique TCR beta sequences in total.

In the PCR, 60 Vbeta and 13 Jbeta primers were used. TCRdb's table, derived via immunoSEQ multiplex PCR, lists solely in-frame clones and lacks some. The sample holds under 250,000 clones, roughly 80% seen once. The V gene's germline CDR1 is LNHDA and CDR2 SQIVND (reference sequence). J was trimmed by 2 bases and V by 6 bases; bases with no gene match: 7. The CDR3 contains 15 residues. Points from the study as a whole: Based on reports, TCR beta sequences accurately predicted HLA-A and HLA-B alleles for most subjects.

The gene calls are TRBV19 and TRBJ2-1; the match to TRBD1 covers 7 bases. The sequence was collected from a male donor in good health and CMV-seronegative. Sequencing was carried out using PBMCs. The CDR3 reads CASSPMGQTYNEQFF. The CDR3 bases are TGTGCCAGTAGCCCAATGGGACAGACCTACAATGAGCAGTTCTTC.